These 21 T cell receptor beta chains were sequenced from one sample in a study of blood T cells in healthy people across ages. A sample-barcoded 5' primer and a J-beta primer mix were used in a second PCR of about 7 to 11 cycles. TCRdb fed the 5' RACE reads into MiXCR, producing one record per CDR3 protein. The data show around 710,000 distinct CDR3 sequences, with around 46% seen just once and more than 20% held by the top ten. The sequencing input was blood. These receptors were collected from a woman in her sixties or seventies in good health.

This clonotype turned up a few times. The V gene is TRBV11-2, the J gene TRBJ2-1, with TRBD2 as a possible D gene (7 bases). The CDR3 extends over 19 amino acids. The germline CDR1 and CDR2 sequences are SGHAT and FQNNGV. V was trimmed by 1 base and J by 0 bases, leaving 19 bases between them. CDR3 in amino acids: CASSLVGGPGSSSYNEQFF. As DNA, the CDR3 is TGTGCCAGCAGCTTAGTCGGGGGGCCGGGATCGAGCTCCTACAATGAGCAGTTCTTC.

In this sample, this clonotype turned up once. J is TRBJ1-6 and V is TRBV6-1, with TRBD1 as a possible D gene (6 bases). From germline, CDR1 is MNHNS and CDR2 SASEGT. The CDR3 has 16 residues. V was pared by 11 bases and J by 5 bases, with 22 bases between. In DNA, the CDR3 is TGTGCCGGCACCACTACAGGGAACGGCAATAATTCACCCCTCCACTTT. Residues: CAGTTTGNGNNSPLHF.

The chain is built from TRBV5-1 and TRBJ2-1; TRBD2 aligns across 13 bases. The length of the CDR3 is 17 residues. V lost 7 bases, J lost 5 bases, and 12 bases stayed unmatched. Germline V CDR1 and CDR2: SGHRS, YFSETQ. The CDR3 DNA is TGCGCCAGCGGGCAGGTATGGACTAGCGGGAGCCACAATGAGCAGTTCTTC. This gives the protein CASGQVWTSGSHNEQFF.

This clonotype was picked up a small number of times. The gene calls are TRBV20-1 and TRBJ2-7, with TRBD2 matching 9 bases. Germline-derived CDR1 and CDR2 are DFQATT and SNEGSKA (reference sequence). After removal of 3 bases from V and 5 bases from J, the junction contained 5 bases not matched to a gene. This CDR3 has 13 amino acids. The CDR3 DNA is TGCAGTGCTAGGCCCAGCGGGGGGCACGAGCAGTACTTC. This encodes CSARPSGGHEQYF.

The CDR3 nucleotides read TGTGCCAGCAGCGATCAGGAGGGCGGGGGGGCTTGGGATACGCAGTATTTT. Translated, it gives CASSDQEGGGAWDTQYF. This chain connects TRBV9 to TRBJ2-3; 9 bases are shared with TRBD2. Per germline, CDR1 SGDLS and CDR2 YYNGEE. Germline trimming cut 3 bases from V and 6 bases from J; bases unmatched to any gene: 14. This CDR3 comprises 17 residues.

CDR3 residues: CAISVANTGELFF. The CDR3 bases are TGTGCCATCAGTGTAGCGAACACCGGGGAGCTGTTTTTT. The chain employs TRBV10-3 and TRBJ2-2; D is undetermined. V was trimmed by 4 bases and J by 0 bases, leaving 3 bases between them. The germline V gene encodes CDR1 ENHRY and CDR2 SYGVKD. The CDR3 runs to 13 residues.

J is TRBJ2-5 and V is TRBV4-1, with D uncertain. CDR1 is MGHRA and CDR2 is YSYEKL in the germline V gene. The CDR3 spans 13 residues. Trimming cost V 0 bases and J 6 bases, with 8 bases left between them. The CDR3 region is CASSQDERKTQYF. The DNA of the CDR3 is TGCGCCAGCAGCCAAGATGAGCGCAAGACCCAGTACTTC.

There are a few counts of this clonotype. This chain connects TRBV4-3 to TRBJ1-1; TRBD1 might be the D (6 bases). This CDR3 region has 16 residues. V was shortened by 1 base and J by 5 bases, with 17 bases between the two germline ends. Per germline, CDR1 LGHNA and CDR2 YSLEER. CDR3 amino acids: CASSQARNSGVTEAFF. The CDR3 DNA sequence: TGCGCCAGCAGCCAAGCCCGAAATTCAGGGGTAACTGAAGCTTTCTTT.

For this clonotype: One end of the junction fails to match germline, which may point to a read error. The chain carries TRBV7-9 and TRBJ1-1; D unresolved. The CDR3 totals 14 residues. Germline CDR1 is SEHNR and CDR2 is FQNEAQ (reference sequence). The CDR3 region has the DNA TGTGCCGGCAGCTTACGAATGTCGGCGGAAGAAGCTTTCTTT. It encodes CAGSLRMSAEEAFF.

The chain uses TRBV12-3 or TRBV12-4 and TRBJ2-7; 9 nucleotides match TRBD2. The CDR3 totals 15 residues. Losses at the gene ends were 6 bases for V and 4 bases for J; bases not matched to a gene: 10. CDR3 DNA: TGTGCCAGCAGACAGAGCGGGGGGCGCCGATACGAGCAGTACTTC. It codes for CASRQSGGRRYEQYF.

The rearrangement joins TRBV20-1 to TRBJ2-7, with 9 bases that match TRBD1. V shed 4 bases, J shed 0 bases, and the junction held 4 bases outside the gene matches. The CDR3 is 14 amino acids. In germline, CDR1 is DFQATT, CDR2 SNEGSKA (reference sequence). The CDR3 loop reads CSAKGQGFSYEQYF. In nucleotides, the CDR3 is TGCAGTGCTAAAGGACAGGGGTTCTCCTACGAGCAGTACTTC.

The chain joins TRBV4-2 to TRBJ1-1; D remains ambiguous. The CDR3 covers 13 residues. Trimming took off 4 bases at V and 6 bases at J, with 12 bases between the two ends. CDR1 is LGHNA, CDR2 YNFKEQ, per germline. In DNA form, the CDR3 reads TGTGCCAGCAGCCGAGAGACCGGGGCTGAAGCTTTCTTT. Protein product: CASSRETGAEAFF.

V gene TRBV9 combines with J gene TRBJ2-1; 8 bases fit TRBD1. CDR3 length: 17 residues. With V trimmed by 0 bases and J by 4 bases, 9 bases remained unmatched. Looked up from germline, CDR1 is SGDLS and CDR2 is YYNGEE. CDR3 protein: CASSVVSGGWIYNEQFF. CDR3 sequence (DNA): TGTGCCAGCAGCGTAGTGTCAGGGGGCTGGATTTACAATGAGCAGTTCTTC.

Here the CDR3 reads CASSEQPTGPYGYTF. Here the CDR3 DNA reads TGTGCCAGCAGTGAACAACCCACAGGCCCTTATGGCTACACCTTC. The rearrangement joins TRBV25-1 to TRBJ1-2, with D possibly TRBD1 on 5 matching bases. The germline V gene encodes CDR1 MGHDK and CDR2 SYGVNS. Trimming stripped 2 bases from V and 5 bases from J, with 15 bases between. This CDR3 contains 15 residues.

The chain is built from TRBV20-1 and TRBJ1-4, with D uncertain. Trimming took 2 bases from V and 3 from J, leaving 19 bases between them. The CDR3 runs 17 residues. CDR1 and CDR2 from the germline V gene are DFQATT and SNEGSKA (reference sequence). CDR3 nucleotide sequence: TGCAGTGCTAGAAGCCCGGGATCTTTTCGGGCTAATGAAAAACTGTTTTTT. Translated: CSARSPGSFRANEKLFF.

The chain employs TRBV9 and TRBJ1-1, with 7 bases that match TRBD1. Trimming removed 3 bases from V and 4 bases from J; junction bases left unmatched: 9. This CDR3 region has 15 residues. Germline V CDR1 and CDR2: SGDLS, YYNGEE. CDR3 residues: CASSASKGAGTEAFF. CDR3 DNA: TGTGCCAGCAGCGCCAGTAAGGGGGCCGGCACTGAAGCTTTCTTT. Filled out from reference TRBV9 and TRBJ1-1, the complete variable domain reads DSGVTQTPKHLITATGQRVTLRCSPRSGDLSVYWYQQSLDQGLQFLIQYYNGEERAKGNILERFSAQQFPDLHSELNLSSLELGDSALYFCASSASKGAGTEAFFGQGTRLTVV.

The count of this clonotype is one. A much more abundant neighbour one base away suggests this may be a read error. The rearrangement uses TRBV7-9 and TRBJ2-7; D may be TRBD2 (5 bases). The germline V gene has CDR1 SEHNR and CDR2 FQNEAQ (reference sequence). CDR3 length: 13 amino acids. The CDR3 region has the DNA TGTGCCAGCATCTTAGCGAACGACTACGAGCAGTACTTC. It yields the protein CASILANDYEQYF. The whole variable domain, filled in from reference TRBV7-9 and TRBJ2-7, reads DTGVSQNPRHKITKRGQNVTFRCDPISEHNRLYWYRQTLGQGPEFLTYFQNEAQLEKSRLLSDRFSAERPKGSFSTLEIQRTEQGDSAMYLCASILANDYEQYFGPGTRLTVT.

This sequence joins TRBV9 and TRBJ2-7, with TRBD1 matching over 7 bases. Germline V gives CDR1 SGDLS, CDR2 YYNGEE. This CDR3 contains 16 residues. V lost 2 bases, J lost 0 bases, and 8 bases stayed unmatched. This CDR3 reads CASSVATGAPSYEQYF. CDR3 bases: TGTGCCAGCAGCGTCGCTACAGGGGCCCCCTCCTACGAGCAGTACTTC.

This clonotype occurred a few times. The V and J genes are TRBV5-6 and TRBJ2-3, with 8 bases that match TRBD2. V was pared by 0 bases and J by 6 bases, with 6 bases of the junction left unmatched. The CDR3 is 15 amino acids. Germline values: CDR1 SGHDT, CDR2 YYEEEE. CDR3 region: CASSLGGSGSDTQYF. The CDR3 DNA reads TGTGCCAGCAGCTTGGGGGGGAGCGGGAGCGATACGCAGTATTTT.

The V call is TRBV4-3, the J call TRBJ2-3; D is perhaps TRBD1 (6 bases). The germline V gene encodes CDR1 LGHNA and CDR2 YSLEER. This CDR3 comprises 16 residues. Trimming took 2 bases from V and 5 from J, leaving 17 bases between them. The CDR3: CASSQPLRGRGDTQYF. The CDR3, as DNA: TGCGCCAGCAGCCAACCTCTTCGGGGCAGGGGAGATACGCAGTATTTT.

At least ten counts were recorded for this clonotype. The V call is TRBV5-5, the J call TRBJ2-4; TRBD2 matches at 11 bases. The J call is doubtful: the DNA matches TRBJ2-7 better. CDR1 and CDR2 (germline): SGHKS, YYEKEE (reference sequence). The CDR3 covers 14 residues. The CDR3 here is CASSQLAGVGEQYF. CDR3 in DNA: TGTGCCAGCAGCCAACTAGCGGGGGTAGGCGAGCAGTACTTC.